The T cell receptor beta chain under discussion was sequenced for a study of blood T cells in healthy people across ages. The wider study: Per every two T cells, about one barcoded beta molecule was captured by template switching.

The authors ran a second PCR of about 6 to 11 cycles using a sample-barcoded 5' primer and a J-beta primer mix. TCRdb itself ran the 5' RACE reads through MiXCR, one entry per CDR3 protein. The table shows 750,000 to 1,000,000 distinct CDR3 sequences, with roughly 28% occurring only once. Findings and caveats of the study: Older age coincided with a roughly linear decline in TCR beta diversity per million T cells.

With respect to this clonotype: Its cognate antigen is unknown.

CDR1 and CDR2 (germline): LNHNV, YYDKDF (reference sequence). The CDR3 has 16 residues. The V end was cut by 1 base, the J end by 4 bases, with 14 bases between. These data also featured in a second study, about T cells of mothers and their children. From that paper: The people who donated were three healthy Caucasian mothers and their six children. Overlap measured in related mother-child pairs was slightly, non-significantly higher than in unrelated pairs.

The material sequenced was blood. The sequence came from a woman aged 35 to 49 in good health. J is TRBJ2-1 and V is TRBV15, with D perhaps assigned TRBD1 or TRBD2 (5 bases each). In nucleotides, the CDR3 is TGTGCCACCAGCAGAGCCGGGACGCTACAGTACAATGAGCAGTTCTTC. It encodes CATSRAGTLQYNEQFF.